The 9 T cell receptor beta chains below come from one sample, sequenced in a study of naive and memory T cell subsets. Both TRBC1 and TRBC2 were covered by a beta constant-region primer of two equimolar oligonucleotides. The ligated cDNA underwent four PCR rounds using SP2 and nested alpha and beta constant-region primers. MiXCR, applied by TCRdb to the UMI-ligation and nested PCR reads, yields one record per CDR3 protein. The profile shows some 80,000 distinct CDR3 sequences, about 10% of them singletons. The sample was naive CD8+ T cells from blood. These receptors all come from a human donor in good health.

There are a few counts of this clonotype. This chain uses TRBV30 with TRBJ1-5; 7 bases fit TRBD1. Germline V gene sequence: CDR1 GTSNPN, CDR2 SVGIG (reference sequence). The CDR3 loop spans 16 amino acids. Unmatched junction bases numbered 14, after V lost 2 bases and J lost 7 bases. CDR3 nucleotides: TGTGCCTGGAGTCCAGCCAGTACAGGGGAGGAGCAGCCCCAGCATTTT. Translating gives CAWSPASTGEEQPQHF.

The chain couples TRBV15 to TRBJ2-1; D unclear. Germline V CDR1 and CDR2: LNHNV, YYDKDF (reference sequence). V lost 3 bases to trimming and J lost 7 bases, with 7 bases between them. The CDR3 sequence is 12 residues long. The CDR3 DNA reads TGTGCCACCAGCAGGTCCCCTAATGAGCAGTTCTTC. Amino acid sequence: CATSRSPNEQFF.

This clonotype came up many times. The genes are TRBV20-1 and TRBJ2-1, with TRBD2 matching over 14 bases. Germline V gene lookup returns CDR1 DFQATT and CDR2 SNEGSKA (reference sequence). This CDR3 has 16 amino acids. The J segment lost 2 bases and the V segment lost 4 bases, leaving 4 bases of the junction unmatched. The CDR3 loop reads CSATGLAGVTYNEQFF. For the CDR3, the DNA is TGCAGTGCTACGGGACTAGCGGGAGTGACCTACAATGAGCAGTTCTTC.

The chain combines TRBV9 with TRBJ1-1, with D possibly being TRBD1 (5 bases). The V gene's germline CDR1 is SGDLS and CDR2 YYNGEE. This CDR3 region has 15 residues. V dropped 4 bases and J dropped 0 bases, with 13 bases sitting between them. The CDR3 region has the DNA TGTGCCAGCAGCCCAGAGGGGAAAATGAACACTGAAGCTTTCTTT. Protein: CASSPEGKMNTEAFF.

This clonotype came up many times. This rearrangement joins TRBV6-5 to TRBJ2-7; a weak D match, TRBD2 (5 bases). Looked up from germline, CDR1 is MNHEY and CDR2 is SVGAGI. Between the trimmed V and J ends, which lost 2 bases and 2 bases, there was a span of 10 bases. The CDR3 covers 14 residues. Here the CDR3 reads CASSYREGTYEQYF. In nucleotides, the CDR3 is TGTGCCAGCAGTTACCGAGAGGGAACCTACGAGCAGTACTTC.

V and J are TRBV4-3 and TRBJ2-1; 9 nucleotides align to TRBD2. The germline V gene encodes CDR1 LGHNA and CDR2 YSLEER. The V gene end was trimmed by 2 bases and the J gene end by 3 bases; junction bases not matched to a gene: 23. The length of the CDR3 is 22 residues. The DNA for the CDR3 is TGCGCCAGCAGCCAACGCTACCTAACTCGGGCGGGAGGGGATACCAACTACAATGAGCAGTTCTTC. It encodes CASSQRYLTRAGGDTNYNEQFF.

This clonotype was detected only a few times. The chain couples TRBV4-2 to TRBJ2-5; D call uncertain. The CDR3 is made up of 15 amino acids. Trimming took 1 base from V and 5 from J, leaving 14 bases between them. CDR1 is LGHNA, CDR2 YNFKEQ, per germline. The CDR3 nucleotides read TGTGCCAGCAGCCAAGTTGTGCACTTAGGGGAGACCCAGTACTTC. It codes for CASSQVVHLGETQYF.

As for this clonotype: This is likely a read error, given that the CDR3 carries no conserved phenylalanine or tryptophan at its end. The gene calls are TRBV9 and TRBJ2-1; D may be TRBD2 (7 bases). The CDR3 has 17 amino acids. V was shortened by 3 bases and J by 3 bases, with 19 bases between the two germline ends. Germline V gene sequence: CDR1 SGDLS, CDR2 YYNGEE. The CDR3: CASSAPLSGTLYNEQFL. DNA of the CDR3: TGTGCCAGCAGCGCGCCTCTAAGCGGGACACTCTACAATGAGCAGTTCTTA.

In its sample, this clonotype was seen a few times. The chain uses TRBV7-9 and TRBJ2-3; D call uncertain. This CDR3 has 11 amino acids. Trimming stripped 3 bases from V and 11 bases from J, with 9 bases between. Germline V gene lookup returns CDR1 SEHNR and CDR2 FQNEAQ (reference sequence). The chain's CDR3 is CASSFGYGQYF. The DNA of the CDR3 is TGTGCCAGCAGCTTCGGGTACGGGCAGTATTTT.